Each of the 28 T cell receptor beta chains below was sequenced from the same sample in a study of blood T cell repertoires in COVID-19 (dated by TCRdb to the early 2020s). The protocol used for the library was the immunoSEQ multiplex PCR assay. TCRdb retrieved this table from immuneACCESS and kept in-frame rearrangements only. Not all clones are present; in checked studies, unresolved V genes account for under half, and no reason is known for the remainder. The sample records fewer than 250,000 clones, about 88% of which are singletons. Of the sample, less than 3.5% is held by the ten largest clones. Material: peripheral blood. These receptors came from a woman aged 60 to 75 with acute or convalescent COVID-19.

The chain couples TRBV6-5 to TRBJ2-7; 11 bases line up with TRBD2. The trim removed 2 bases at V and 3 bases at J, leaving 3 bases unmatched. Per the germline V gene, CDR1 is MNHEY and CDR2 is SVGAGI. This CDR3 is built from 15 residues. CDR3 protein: CASSYRLAGIYEQYF. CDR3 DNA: TGTGCCAGCAGTTACCGACTAGCGGGGATCTACGAGCAGTACTTC.

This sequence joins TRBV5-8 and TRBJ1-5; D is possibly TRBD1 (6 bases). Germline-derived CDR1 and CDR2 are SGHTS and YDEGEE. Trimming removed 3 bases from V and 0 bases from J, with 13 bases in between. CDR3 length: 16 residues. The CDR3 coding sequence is TGTGCCAGCAGCTCAAGGACAGTTAATAGCAATCAGCCCCAGCATTTT. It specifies CASSSRTVNSNQPQHF. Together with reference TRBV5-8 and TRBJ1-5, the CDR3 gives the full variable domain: EAGVTQSPTHLIKTRGQQATLRCSPISGHTSVYWYQQALGLGLQFLLWYDEGEERNRGNFPPRFSGRQFPNYSSELNVNALELEDSALYLCASSSRTVNSNQPQHFGDGTRLSIL.

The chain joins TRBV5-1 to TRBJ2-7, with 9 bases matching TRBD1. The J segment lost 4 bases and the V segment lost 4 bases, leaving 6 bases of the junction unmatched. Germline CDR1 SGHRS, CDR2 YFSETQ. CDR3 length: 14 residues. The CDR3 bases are TGCGCCAGCAGCCCGGACAGGGGTCCATACGAGCAGTACTTC. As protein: CASSPDRGPYEQYF.

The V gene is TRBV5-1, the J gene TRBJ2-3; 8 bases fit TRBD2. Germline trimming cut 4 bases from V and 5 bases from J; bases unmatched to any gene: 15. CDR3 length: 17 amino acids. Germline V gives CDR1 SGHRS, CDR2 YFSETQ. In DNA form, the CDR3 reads TGCGCCAGCAGCCATCAACCTATAGCGGGGACTGTAGATACGCAGTATTTT. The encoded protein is CASSHQPIAGTVDTQYF.

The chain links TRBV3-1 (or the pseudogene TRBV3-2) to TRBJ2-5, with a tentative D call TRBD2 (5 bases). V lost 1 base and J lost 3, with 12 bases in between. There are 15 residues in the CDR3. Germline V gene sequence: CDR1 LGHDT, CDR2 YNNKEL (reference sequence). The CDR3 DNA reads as TGTGCCAGCAGCCAAGGTTGGTCGACTAAAGAGACCCAGTACTTC. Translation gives CASSQGWSTKETQYF.

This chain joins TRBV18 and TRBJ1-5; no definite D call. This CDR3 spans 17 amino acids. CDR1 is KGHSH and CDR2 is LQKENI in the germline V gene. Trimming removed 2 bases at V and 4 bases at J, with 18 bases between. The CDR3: CASSPIPTGVSNQPQHF. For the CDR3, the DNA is TGTGCCAGCTCACCAATCCCGACCGGGGTTAGTAATCAGCCCCAGCATTTT.

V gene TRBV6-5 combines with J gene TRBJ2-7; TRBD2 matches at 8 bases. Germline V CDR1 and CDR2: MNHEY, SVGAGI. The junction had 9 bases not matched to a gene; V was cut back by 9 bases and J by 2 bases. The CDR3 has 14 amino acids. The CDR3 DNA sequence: TGTGCCAGTACACGGGGAGCGGGGGCCTACGAGCAGTACTTC. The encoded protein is CASTRGAGAYEQYF.

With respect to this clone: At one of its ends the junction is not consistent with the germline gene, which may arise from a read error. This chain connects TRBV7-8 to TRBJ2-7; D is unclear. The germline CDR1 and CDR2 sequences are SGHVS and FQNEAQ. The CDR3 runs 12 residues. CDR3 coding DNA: TGTGCCAGCAGCTTCGAGCCCTACGGGCAGTACTTC. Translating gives CASSFEPYGQYF.

The CDR3 loop reads CASSLAPGLNTEAFF. The DNA for the CDR3 is TGCGCCAGCAGCTTGGCCCCAGGCCTGAACACTGAAGCTTTCTTT. V gene TRBV5-1 combines with J gene TRBJ1-1; D ambiguous. The germline CDR1 and CDR2 sequences are SGHRS and YFSETQ. V was shortened by 0 bases and J by 0 bases, with 9 bases between the two germline ends. This CDR3 contains 15 residues.

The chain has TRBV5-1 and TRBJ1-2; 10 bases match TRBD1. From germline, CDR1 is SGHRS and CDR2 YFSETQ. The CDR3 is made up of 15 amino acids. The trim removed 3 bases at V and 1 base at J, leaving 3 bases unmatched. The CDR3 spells CASSWGTGVNYGYTF. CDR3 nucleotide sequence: TGCGCCAGCAGCTGGGGGACAGGGGTTAACTATGGCTACACCTTC.

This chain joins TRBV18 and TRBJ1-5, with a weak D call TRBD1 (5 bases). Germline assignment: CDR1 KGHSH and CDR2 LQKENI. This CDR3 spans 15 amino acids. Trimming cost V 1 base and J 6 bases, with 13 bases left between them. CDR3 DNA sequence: TGTGCCAGCTCACCACAGAAGGGGCAGGGTCAGCCCCAGCATTTT. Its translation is CASSPQKGQGQPQHF. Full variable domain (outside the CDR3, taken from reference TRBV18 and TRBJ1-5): NAGVMQNPRHLVRRRGQEARLRCSPMKGHSHVYWYRQLPEEGLKFMVYLQKENIIDESGMPKERFSAEFPKEGPSILRIQQVVRGDSAAYFCASSPQKGQGQPQHFGDGTRLSIL.

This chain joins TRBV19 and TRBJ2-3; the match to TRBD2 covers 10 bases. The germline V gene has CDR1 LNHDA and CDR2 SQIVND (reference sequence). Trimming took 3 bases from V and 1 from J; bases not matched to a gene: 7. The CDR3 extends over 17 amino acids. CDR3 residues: CASSIAGLAPRTDTQYF. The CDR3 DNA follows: TGTGCCAGTAGTATTGCGGGACTAGCGCCCCGCACAGATACGCAGTATTTT.

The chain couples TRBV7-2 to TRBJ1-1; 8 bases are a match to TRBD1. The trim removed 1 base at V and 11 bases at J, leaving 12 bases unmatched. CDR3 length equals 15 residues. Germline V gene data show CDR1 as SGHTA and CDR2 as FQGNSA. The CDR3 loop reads CASSLVVQGALGAFF. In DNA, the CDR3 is TGTGCCAGCAGCTTAGTGGTCCAGGGGGCGCTGGGTGCTTTCTTT.

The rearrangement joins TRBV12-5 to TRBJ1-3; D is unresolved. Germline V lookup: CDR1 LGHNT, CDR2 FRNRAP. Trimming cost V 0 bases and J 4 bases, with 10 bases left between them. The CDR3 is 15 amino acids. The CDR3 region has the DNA TGTGCTAGTGGTTTGGTACAGTTACGGGGAAACACCATATATTTT. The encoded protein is CASGLVQLRGNTIYF.

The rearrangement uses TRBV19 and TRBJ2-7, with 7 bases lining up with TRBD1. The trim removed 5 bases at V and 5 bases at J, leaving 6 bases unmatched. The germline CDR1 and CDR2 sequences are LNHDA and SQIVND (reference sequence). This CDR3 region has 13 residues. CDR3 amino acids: CASSEQGRHEQYF. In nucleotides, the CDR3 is TGTGCCAGTAGTGAACAGGGGCGCCACGAGCAGTACTTC.

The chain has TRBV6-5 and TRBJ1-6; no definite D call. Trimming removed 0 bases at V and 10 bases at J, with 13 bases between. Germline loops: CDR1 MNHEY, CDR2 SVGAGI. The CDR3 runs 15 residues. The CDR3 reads CASSYSLALGSPLHF. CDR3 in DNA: TGTGCCAGCAGTTACTCCCTCGCACTAGGATCACCCCTCCACTTT.

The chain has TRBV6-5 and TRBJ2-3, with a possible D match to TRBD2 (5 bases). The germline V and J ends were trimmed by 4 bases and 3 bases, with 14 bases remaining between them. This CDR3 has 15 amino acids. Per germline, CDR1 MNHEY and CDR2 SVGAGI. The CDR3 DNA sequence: TGTGCCAGCAGTTCGTCGAGGCCGGGGACAGATACGCAGTATTTT. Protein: CASSSSRPGTDTQYF.

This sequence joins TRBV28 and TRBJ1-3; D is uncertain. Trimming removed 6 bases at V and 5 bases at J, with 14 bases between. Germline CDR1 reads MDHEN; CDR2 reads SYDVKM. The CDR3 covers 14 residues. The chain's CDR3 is CASRSGGRRNTIYF. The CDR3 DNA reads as TGTGCCAGCAGGTCTGGAGGGCGGCGAAACACCATATATTTT.

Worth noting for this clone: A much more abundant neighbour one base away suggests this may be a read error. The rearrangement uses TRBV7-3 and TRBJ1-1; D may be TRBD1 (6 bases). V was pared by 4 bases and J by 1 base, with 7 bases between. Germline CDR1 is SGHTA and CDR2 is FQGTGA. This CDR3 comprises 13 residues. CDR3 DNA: TGTGCCAGCAGCTCACAGGGGAACACTGAAGCTTTCTTT. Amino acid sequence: CASSSQGNTEAFF.

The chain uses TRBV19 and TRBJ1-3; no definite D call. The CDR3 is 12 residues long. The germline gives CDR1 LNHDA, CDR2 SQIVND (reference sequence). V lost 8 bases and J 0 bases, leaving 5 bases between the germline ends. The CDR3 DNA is TGTGCCAGTGCCAGCTCTGGAAACACCATATATTTT. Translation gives CASASSGNTIYF.

CDR3 sequence reads: CASSLWQNLAKNIQYF. The DNA for the CDR3 is TGTGCCAGCAGTTTATGGCAGAATCTAGCCAAAAACATTCAGTACTTC. The chain carries TRBV28 and TRBJ2-4; D is uncertain. Between the trimmed V and J ends, which lost 0 bases and 0 bases, there was a span of 9 bases. The CDR3 has 16 amino acids. Germline V gene lookup returns CDR1 MDHEN and CDR2 SYDVKM.

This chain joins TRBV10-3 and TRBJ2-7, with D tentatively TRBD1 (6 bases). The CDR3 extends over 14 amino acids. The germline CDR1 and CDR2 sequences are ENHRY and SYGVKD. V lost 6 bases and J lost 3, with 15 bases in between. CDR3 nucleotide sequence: TGTGCCATCAGCGAAGGGGGTTCCCACTACGAGCAGTACTTC. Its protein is CAISEGGSHYEQYF.

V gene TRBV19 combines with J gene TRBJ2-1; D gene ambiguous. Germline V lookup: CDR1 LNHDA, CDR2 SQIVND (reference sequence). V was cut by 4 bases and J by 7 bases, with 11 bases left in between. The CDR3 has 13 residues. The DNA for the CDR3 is TGTGCCAGTAGTACGCTTGGCAGGAATGAGCAGTTCTTC. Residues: CASSTLGRNEQFF.

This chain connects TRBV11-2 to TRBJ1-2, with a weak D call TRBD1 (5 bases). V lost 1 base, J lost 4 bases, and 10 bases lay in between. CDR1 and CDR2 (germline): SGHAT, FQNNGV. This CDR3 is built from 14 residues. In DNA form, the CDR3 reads TGTGCCAGCAGCTTAGTCGGGGGTAGCTATGGCTACACCTTC. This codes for CASSLVGGSYGYTF.

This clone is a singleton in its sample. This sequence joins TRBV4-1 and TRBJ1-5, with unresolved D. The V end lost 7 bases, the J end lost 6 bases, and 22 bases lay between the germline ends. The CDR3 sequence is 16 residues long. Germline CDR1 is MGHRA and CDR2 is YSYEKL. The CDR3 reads CASNYKGNDGCQPQHF. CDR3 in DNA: TGCGCCAGCAACTACAAAGGAAACGATGGATGTCAGCCCCAGCATTTT.

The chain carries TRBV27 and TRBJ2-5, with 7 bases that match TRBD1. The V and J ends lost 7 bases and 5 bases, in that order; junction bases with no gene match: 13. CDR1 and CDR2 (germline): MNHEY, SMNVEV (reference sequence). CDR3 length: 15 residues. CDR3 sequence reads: CASTRRQGVSETQYF. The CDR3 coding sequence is TGTGCCAGCACCAGACGGCAGGGGGTTTCGGAGACCCAGTACTTC.

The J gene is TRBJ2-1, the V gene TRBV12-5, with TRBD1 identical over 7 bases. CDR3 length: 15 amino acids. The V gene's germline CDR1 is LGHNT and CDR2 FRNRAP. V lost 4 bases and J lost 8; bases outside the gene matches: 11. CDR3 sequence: CASGSQGYRSDEQFF. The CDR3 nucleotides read TGTGCTAGTGGTTCACAGGGGTATAGGTCTGATGAGCAGTTCTTC. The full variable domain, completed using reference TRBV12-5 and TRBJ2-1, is DARVTQTPRHKVTEMGQEVTMRCQPILGHNTVFWYRQTMMQGLELLAYFRNRAPLDDSGMPKDRFSAEMPDATLATLKIQPSEPRDSAVYFCASGSQGYRSDEQFFGPGTRLTVL.

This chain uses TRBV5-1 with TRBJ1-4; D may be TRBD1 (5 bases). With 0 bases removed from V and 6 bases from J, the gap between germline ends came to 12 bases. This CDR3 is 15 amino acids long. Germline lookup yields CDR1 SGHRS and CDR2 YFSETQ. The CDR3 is CASSLARTNYEKLFF. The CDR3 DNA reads TGCGCCAGCAGCTTGGCCCGGACAAACTATGAAAAACTGTTTTTT.